One T cell receptor beta chain is described in this entry. The sample comes from a study of blood T cell repertoires in COVID-19. Sequencing used immunoSEQ multiplex PCR; TCRdb keeps in-frame clones, though not all of them. There are over 90,000 clones in the sample; 78% occur only once, and about 9.3% lies in the top ten. The TCR sequence derives from a man aged 55 to 70 with active or convalescent COVID-19. Sequenced input: peripheral blood.

The CDR3 DNA reads as TGTGCCAGCTCCCCCCCACCAGGGGGAAACACCATATATTTT. Protein: CASSPPPGGNTIYF. V is TRBV18 and J is TRBJ1-3; D perhaps matches TRBD1 (5 bases). The CDR3 totals 14 residues. Looked up from germline, CDR1 is KGHSH and CDR2 is LQKENI. Trimming pared 6 bases from V and 4 bases from J, leaving 13 bases between. Combining the CDR3 with reference TRBV18 and TRBJ1-3 gives the whole variable domain NAGVMQNPRHLVRRRGQEARLRCSPMKGHSHVYWYRQLPEEGLKFMVYLQKENIIDESGMPKERFSAEFPKEGPSILRIQQVVRGDSAAYFCASSPPPGGNTIYFGEGSWLTVV.